A single sample gave rise to the 27 T cell receptor beta chains below, sequenced in a study of T cell repertoires in cytomegalovirus infection (dated by TCRdb to between 2018 and 2021). This sample was sequenced with an Illumina HiSeq 1500. Through fastp at Q25 and MiXCR, TCRdb rebuilt clones from the public reads, retaining in-frame beta chains. A single entry per CDR3 protein holds the most common genes and DNA from its merged rows. In this sample the table shows around 300,000 distinct CDR3 sequences, over 20% of which occur a single time. The top ten clones comprise approximately 15% of the sample. The sequencing input was PBMCs. These receptors all stem from a human donor in good health (CMV status not recorded). Some clones in this sample may be carry-over from other donors' samples.

This clonotype was seen repeatedly, ten times or more. The rearrangement uses TRBV7-2 and TRBJ2-5; 9 bases are a match to TRBD1. J was trimmed by 3 bases and V by 9 bases; bases with no gene match: 5. The CDR3 consists of 13 residues. The germline V gene has CDR1 SGHTA and CDR2 FQGNSA. As DNA, the CDR3 is TGTGCCAGTGTAAGGACAGGGGAAGAGACCCAGTACTTC. Translating it yields CASVRTGEETQYF.

This clonotype was picked up many times. The rearrangement joins TRBV6-2 or TRBV6-3 to TRBJ2-7; weak D call: TRBD2 (5 bases). V gave up 8 bases and J gave up 3 bases, with 14 bases separating them. Germline V gives CDR1 MNHEY, CDR2 SVGEGT. This CDR3 is 13 amino acids long. The CDR3 nucleotides are TGTGCCAGCGCCATCGGGAAAGACTACGAGCAGTACTTC. Protein product: CASAIGKDYEQYF.

The chain recombines TRBV5-1 with TRBJ2-7; the D call may be TRBD1 or TRBD2 (5 bases each). This CDR3 region has 15 residues. Trimming pared 0 bases from V and 5 bases from J, leaving 15 bases between. The germline gives CDR1 SGHRS, CDR2 YFSETQ. The CDR3 bases are TGCGCCAGCAGCTTGGCCCGGGACGAAAAACACGAGCAGTACTTC. Encoded protein: CASSLARDEKHEQYF.

The chain carries TRBV6-6 and TRBJ1-1, with D unclear. V was clipped by 5 bases and J by 6 bases, with 13 bases between them. The CDR3 loop spans 13 amino acids. In germline, CDR1 is MNHNY, CDR2 SVGAGI (reference sequence). Written as DNA, the CDR3 is TGTGCCAGCAGTCCTGACCTACGGGCTGAAGCTTTCTTT. It is translated as CASSPDLRAEAFF.

This clonotype was seen at least ten times. The chain joins TRBV28 to TRBJ2-1, with 9 bases that match TRBD2. Germline CDR1 and CDR2: MDHEN and SYDVKM. Trimming cost V 6 bases and J 3 bases; bases outside gene matches: 6. CDR3 size: 15 residues. CDR3 coding DNA: TGTGCCAGCAGCAAAACTAGCGGGTACTACAATGAGCAGTTCTTC. Residues: CASSKTSGYYNEQFF.

The chain uses TRBV25-1 and TRBJ1-1, with TRBD1 identical over 11 bases. Germline CDR1 reads MGHDK; CDR2 reads SYGVNS. CDR3 length: 15 residues. V lost 3 bases to trimming and J lost 5 bases; unmatched junction nucleotides: 5. CDR3 protein: CASSDPGTGGTEAFF. Written as DNA, the CDR3 is TGTGCCAGCAGTGACCCCGGGACAGGGGGTACTGAAGCTTTCTTT.

This clonotype has a count of ten or more. This sequence joins TRBV7-9 and TRBJ1-5; 8 bases match TRBD1. Trimming took 1 base from V and 0 from J; bases not matched to a gene: 11. This CDR3 has 19 residues. Germline V CDR1 and CDR2: SEHNR, FQNEAQ (reference sequence). DNA of the CDR3: TGTGCCAGCAGCTTAGGTGCGGGGACAGGATGGATTAGCAATCAGCCCCAGCATTTT. This codes for CASSLGAGTGWISNQPQHF.

This clonotype occurred many times. The gene calls are TRBV7-2 and TRBJ2-7; tentatively, D is TRBD1 (5 bases). Trimming took 3 bases from V and 5 from J, leaving 14 bases between them. This CDR3 is 14 amino acids long. Germline V CDR1 and CDR2: SGHTA, FQGNSA. The CDR3 is CASSFPGFSNEQYF. The DNA of the CDR3 is TGTGCCAGCAGCTTTCCAGGGTTCTCTAACGAGCAGTACTTC.

V and J are TRBV14 and TRBJ1-2; D is undetermined. V was trimmed by 0 bases and J by 5 bases, leaving 7 bases between them. This CDR3 contains 13 residues. Germline V gene lookup returns CDR1 SGHDN and CDR2 FVKESK. CDR3 in DNA: TGTGCCAGCAGCCAAGATCACCTTTATGGCTACACCTTC. It yields the protein CASSQDHLYGYTF.

V usage is TRBV30 and J usage is TRBJ1-2; D perhaps matches TRBD1 (5 bases). V was cut by 2 bases and J by 1 base, with 11 bases left in between. Germline V CDR1 and CDR2: GTSNPN, SVGIG (reference sequence). The CDR3 has 14 residues. The CDR3 region is CAWSKGVNNYGYTF. CDR3 coding DNA: TGTGCCTGGAGTAAAGGGGTGAATAACTATGGCTACACCTTC.

This chain connects TRBV11-2 to TRBJ2-3; D might be TRBD2 (6 bases). The CDR3 is made up of 13 amino acids. Germline loops: CDR1 SGHAT, CDR2 FQNNGV. V was shortened by 11 bases and J by 3 bases, with 15 bases between the two germline ends. CDR3 DNA: TGTGCCTCGGCGGGCGGGAAGACAGATACGCAGTATTTT. This gives the protein CASAGGKTDTQYF.

The gene calls are TRBV11-1 and TRBJ2-7; no firm D call. The CDR3 has 13 residues. The V and J ends lost 4 bases and 3 bases respectively, with 10 bases between them. Germline-derived CDR1 and CDR2 are SGHAT and FQDESV (reference sequence). CDR3 in amino acids: CASSSRWGYEQYF. Written as DNA, the CDR3 is TGTGCCAGCAGCTCGAGATGGGGCTACGAGCAGTACTTC.

This clonotype was counted only a few times. The genes are TRBV7-3 and TRBJ2-1, with TRBD1 matching 7 bases. Germline V gene data show CDR1 as SGHTA and CDR2 as FQGTGA. V shed 4 bases, J shed 7 bases, and the junction held 4 bases outside the gene matches. The CDR3 extends over 13 amino acids. The CDR3 nucleotides read TGTGCCAGCAGCTCCGGGACAGAAAATGAGCAGTTCTTC. Its protein product is CASSSGTENEQFF.

The chain couples TRBV9 to TRBJ1-1; no clear D. V was clipped by 5 bases and J by 1 base, with 15 bases between them. The CDR3 is 15 amino acids. CDR1 is SGDLS and CDR2 is YYNGEE in the germline V gene. The CDR3 protein is CASRYSEAPNTEAFF. The DNA of the CDR3 is TGTGCCAGCAGGTATAGTGAAGCTCCGAACACTGAAGCTTTCTTT. The variable domain in full, completed from reference TRBV9 and TRBJ1-1, reads DSGVTQTPKHLITATGQRVTLRCSPRSGDLSVYWYQQSLDQGLQFLIQYYNGEERAKGNILERFSAQQFPDLHSELNLSSLELGDSALYFCASRYSEAPNTEAFFGQGTRLTVV.

This clonotype was seen at least ten times. The J gene is TRBJ2-7, the V gene TRBV7-2; D unresolved. This CDR3 contains 14 residues. Germline V gives CDR1 SGHTA, CDR2 FQGNSA. The V end lost 1 base, the J end lost 12 bases, and 19 bases lay between the germline ends. This CDR3 is CASSLGWSVPGLYF. CDR3 nucleotide sequence: TGTGCCAGCAGCTTAGGTTGGTCGGTTCCCGGGTTGTACTTC.

V and J are TRBV7-3 and TRBJ2-1; a possible D gene is TRBD2 (7 bases). From germline, CDR1 is SGHTA and CDR2 FQGTGA. The V end was cut by 2 bases, the J end by 6 bases, with 20 bases between. The CDR3 is 17 residues long. The CDR3, as DNA: TGTGCCAGCAGCTTAGGGGGGGCGGGAGCTTCGGCCAATGAGCAGTTCTTC. As protein: CASSLGGAGASANEQFF.

The gene calls are TRBV20-1 and TRBJ2-1; 15 nucleotides line up with TRBD2. The V gene end was trimmed by 0 bases and the J gene end by 8 bases; junction bases not matched to a gene: 14. Germline loops: CDR1 DFQATT, CDR2 SNEGSKA (reference sequence). There are 19 residues in the CDR3. CDR3 DNA: TGCAGTGCTAGAGATCAAGGGACTAGCGGGAGGTCGTTGGGGGATGAGCAGTTCTTC. Its translation is CSARDQGTSGRSLGDEQFF.

This clonotype was detected many times. The chain has TRBV7-2 and TRBJ2-2; D remains ambiguous. Deletions cut 1 base from V and 5 bases from J, with 17 bases between. CDR3 length: 17 residues. The germline V gene has CDR1 SGHTA and CDR2 FQGNSA. CDR3 nucleotide sequence: TGTGCCAGCAGCTTAGTTCCAGGAATCCTGAGGACCGGGGAGCTGTTTTTT. Its protein is CASSLVPGILRTGELFF.

The V gene is TRBV7-3, the J gene TRBJ1-2; no firm D call. Germline lookup yields CDR1 SGHTA and CDR2 FQGTGA. V lost 4 bases to trimming and J lost 8 bases, with 14 bases between them. The CDR3 consists of 13 residues. The DNA of the CDR3 is TGTGCCAGCAGCTACGCCGGGCAGAAGGGCTACACCTTC. This translates into CASSYAGQKGYTF.

V is TRBV7-2 and J is TRBJ2-7, with TRBD1 matching over 7 bases. The CDR3 is made up of 13 amino acids. The germline gives CDR1 SGHTA, CDR2 FQGNSA. The trim removed 4 bases at V and 3 bases at J, leaving 3 bases unmatched. In DNA, the CDR3 is TGTGCCAGCAGCTCCCGGACAGGCTACGAGCAGTACTTC. It encodes CASSSRTGYEQYF.

This clonotype showed up just a few times. J is TRBJ2-3 and V is TRBV6-5; TRBD2 matches at 13 bases. V gave up 4 bases and J gave up 7 bases; unmatched junction bases: 11. Germline CDR1 is MNHEY and CDR2 is SVGAGI. This CDR3 has 17 residues. The CDR3 protein is CASSLSPGTSGTNTQYF. CDR3 sequence (DNA): TGTGCCAGCAGTTTAAGTCCCGGGACTAGCGGGACTAATACGCAGTATTTT.

The sample holds a few counts of this clonotype. The chain carries TRBV7-2 and TRBJ1-2; D is unclear. V was clipped by 5 bases and J by 5 bases, with 12 bases between them. Per the germline V gene, CDR1 is SGHTA and CDR2 is FQGNSA. There are 13 residues in the CDR3. The CDR3 DNA follows: TGTGCCAGCAGCATTGATAAGAGATATGGCTACACCTTC. Protein sequence: CASSIDKRYGYTF.

This clonotype showed up many times. The chain has TRBV7-2 and TRBJ1-2; the D is unclear. Germline V CDR1 and CDR2: SGHTA, FQGNSA. The CDR3 has 13 amino acids. V gave up 1 base and J gave up 4 bases, with 7 bases separating them. The CDR3 loop is CASSLDDSYGYTF. The CDR3, as DNA: TGTGCCAGCAGCTTAGATGATTCCTATGGCTACACCTTC.

V is TRBV5-1 and J is TRBJ2-7; 8 bases are shared with TRBD1. CDR3 length equals 14 residues. J lost 3 bases, V lost 4 bases, and 6 bases had no gene match. The germline CDR1 and CDR2 sequences are SGHRS and YFSETQ. CDR3 DNA: TGCGCCAGCAGCCAGACAGGGGCCGACTACGAGCAGTACTTC. It specifies CASSQTGADYEQYF.

The chain combines TRBV7-9 with TRBJ2-3; possibly TRBD1 or TRBD2 for D (6 bases each). The V gene lost 6 bases and the J gene lost 1 base, with 14 bases spanning the gap. CDR3 length equals 15 residues. CDR1 is SEHNR and CDR2 is FQNEAQ in the germline V gene (reference sequence). The chain's CDR3 is CASRQTGGRTDTQYF. CDR3 bases: TGTGCCAGCAGGCAGACTGGGGGGCGCACAGATACGCAGTATTTT. The complete variable domain, with remaining parts taken from reference TRBV7-9 and TRBJ2-3, reads DTGVSQNPRHKITKRGQNVTFRCDPISEHNRLYWYRQTLGQGPEFLTYFQNEAQLEKSRLLSDRFSAERPKGSFSTLEIQRTEQGDSAMYLCASRQTGGRTDTQYFGPGTRLTVL.

This clonotype was detected ten times or more. V gene TRBV28 combines with J gene TRBJ2-1, with D hard to call. The CDR3 contains 14 residues. Per germline, CDR1 MDHEN and CDR2 SYDVKM. Deletions cut 2 bases from V and 8 bases from J, with 13 bases between. The CDR3 region is CASSLRIPDHEQFF. The CDR3 nucleotides are TGTGCCAGCAGTTTACGAATACCGGACCATGAGCAGTTCTTC.

In DNA form, the CDR3 reads TGTGCCAGCAGCAGGACAGGGTGGACAGATACGCAGTATTTT. This sequence encodes CASSRTGWTDTQYF. The chain couples TRBV27 to TRBJ2-3; TRBD1 aligns across 8 bases. The CDR3 totals 14 residues. Germline V gene data show CDR1 as MNHEY and CDR2 as SMNVEV (reference sequence). Trimming took 6 bases from V and 3 from J; bases not matched to a gene: 5.